This T cell receptor (beta chain) was sequenced for a study of T cells after yellow fever vaccination. TCRdb analysed the 5' RACE reads with MiXCR anew, one entry per CDR3 protein. Here the sample spans approximately 250,000 distinct CDR3 sequences, 3.6% being singletons. The study, taken as a whole, reports: Some clonotypes were seen in both the CD4 and the CD8 compartments. These made up a small share and likely arose from convergent recombination. The secondary response peaked faster, at day 5 versus 15, but was weaker.

This clonotype was recorded at least ten times. Antigen: not known. The material sequenced was PBMCs, taken 15 days after the yellow fever booster vaccination. The origin of this receptor is a man aged 18 to 30 who received the YFV17D yellow fever vaccine.

In DNA form, the CDR3 reads TGCAGTGCTCCATTGGGGGCTAGCGGGGGGCCCGATACGCAGTATTTT. It is translated as CSAPLGASGGPDTQYF. This chain uses TRBV20-1 with TRBJ2-3; 11 bases are a match to TRBD2. Losses at the gene ends were 5 bases for V and 6 bases for J; bases not matched to a gene: 13. The CDR3 is 16 residues long. Looked up from germline, CDR1 is DFQATT and CDR2 is SNEGSKA (reference sequence).